The text below deals with one T cell receptor (beta chain). The antigen remains unidentified. The germline V gene encodes CDR1 LNHDA and CDR2 SQIVND (reference sequence). J was trimmed by 9 bases and V by 5 bases; bases with no gene match: 11. This CDR3 spans 15 amino acids. The TCR beta cDNA libraries contained unique molecular identifiers. The source material, roughly 0.9 to 11 million T cells, gave rise to 400,000 to 600,000 cDNA molecules. Using its own MiXCR run on the PCR reads, TCRdb lists one record per CDR3 protein. The data show 750,000 to 900,000 distinct CDR3 sequences, with roughly 46% seen just once and roughly 5% held by the top ten. The source of the sample is a study of post-analysis software for immune sequencing data. Study information: Included among the disease courses, which were recorded for the cohort, were relapsing-remitting, secondary progressive and progressive-relapsing multiple sclerosis. Study results and caveats: Multiple sclerosis patients had significantly lower normalized Chao1 diversity than controls. Controls showed lower frequencies than patients for five TRBV segments, and TRBV5-6, TRBV5-1 and TRBV20-1 were among these. Strong co-clustering by F measure was seen for same-batch samples.

The receptor was derived from a girl aged 5 to 17 with multiple sclerosis. The source material was blood. The chain couples TRBV19 to TRBJ2-1; 9 nucleotides match TRBD2. The CDR3 region has the DNA TGTGCCAGTAGTCCCGGACTAGCGAGTCGGGGTGAGCAGTTCTTC. The encoded protein is CASSPGLASRGEQFF.